This TCR beta chain was sequenced for a study of TIL therapy for anti-PD-1-resistant metastatic lung cancer. Across the study: Half of patients were current or former smokers. Study outcomes and limitations: Many TIL product clones were absent from baseline tumor, suggesting clonal contraction. TIL cultures after expansion showed higher clonality and lower diversity than baseline tumor (median about 6% vs 30%).

Time point indicated: pre-treatment sample, taken before nivolumab and TIL therapy. Pleural nodules or supraclavicular lymph nodes made up most of the excised metastases sampled. Sequencing used immunoSEQ v3. Clones were sequenced by immunoSEQ multiplex PCR, and TCRdb holds only the in-frame ones, with some missing. The repertoire holds some 90,000 clones, with roughly 65% as singletons. With 4 bases clipped from V and 7 bases from J, the junction kept 3 bases outside the gene matches. The CDR3 is 15 residues long. Germline V gives CDR1 SGHDN, CDR2 FVKESK. Worth noting for this clone: The target antigen is unknown.

This sequence joins TRBV14 and TRBJ1-6, with 11 bases aligning to TRBD1. Here the sequenced sample was tumor tissue, taken at baseline. The receptor was isolated from a person between 30 and 80 years old with non-small cell lung cancer. CDR3 sequence (DNA): TGTGCCAGCAGCCTGTGGACAGGGGGCAATTCACCCCTCCACTTT. Encoded protein: CASSLWTGGNSPLHF.